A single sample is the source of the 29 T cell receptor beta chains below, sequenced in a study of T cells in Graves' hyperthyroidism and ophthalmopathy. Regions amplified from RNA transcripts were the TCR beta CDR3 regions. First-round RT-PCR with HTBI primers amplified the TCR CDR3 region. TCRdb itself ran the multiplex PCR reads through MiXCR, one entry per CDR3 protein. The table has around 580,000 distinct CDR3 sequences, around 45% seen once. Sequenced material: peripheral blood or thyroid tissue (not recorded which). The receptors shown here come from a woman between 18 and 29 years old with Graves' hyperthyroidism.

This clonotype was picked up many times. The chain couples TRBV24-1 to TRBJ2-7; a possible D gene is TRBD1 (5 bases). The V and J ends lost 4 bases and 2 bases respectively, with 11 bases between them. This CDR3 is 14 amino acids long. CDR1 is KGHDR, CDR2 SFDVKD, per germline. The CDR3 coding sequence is TGTGCCACCAGTGACAGGGCCGGCCCCTACGAGCAGTACTTC. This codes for CATSDRAGPYEQYF.

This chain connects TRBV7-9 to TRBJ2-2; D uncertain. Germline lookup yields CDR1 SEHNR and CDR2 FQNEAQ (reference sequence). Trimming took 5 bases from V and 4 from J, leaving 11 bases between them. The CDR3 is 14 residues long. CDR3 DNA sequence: TGTGCCAGCAGCACAATCAGGTCCACCGGGGAGCTGTTTTTT. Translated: CASSTIRSTGELFF.

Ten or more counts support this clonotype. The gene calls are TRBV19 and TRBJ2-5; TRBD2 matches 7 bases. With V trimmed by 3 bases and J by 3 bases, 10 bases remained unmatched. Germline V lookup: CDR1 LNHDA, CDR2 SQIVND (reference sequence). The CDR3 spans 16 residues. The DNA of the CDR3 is TGTGCCAGTAGTATGGGAGCGGGACTTGGCGAAGAGACCCAGTACTTC. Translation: CASSMGAGLGEETQYF. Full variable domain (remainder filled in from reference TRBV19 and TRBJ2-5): DGGITQSPKYLFRKEGQNVTLSCEQNLNHDAMYWYRQDPGQGLRLIYYSQIVNDFQKGDIAEGYSVSREKKESFPLTVTSAQKNPTAFYLCASSMGAGLGEETQYFGPGTRLLVL.

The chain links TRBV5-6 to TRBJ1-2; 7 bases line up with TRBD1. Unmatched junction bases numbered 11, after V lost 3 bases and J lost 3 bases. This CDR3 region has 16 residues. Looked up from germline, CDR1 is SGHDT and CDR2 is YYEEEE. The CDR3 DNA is TGTGCCAGCAGCTCCCCCCCCGGGACAGAGGACTATGGCTACACCTTC. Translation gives CASSSPPGTEDYGYTF.

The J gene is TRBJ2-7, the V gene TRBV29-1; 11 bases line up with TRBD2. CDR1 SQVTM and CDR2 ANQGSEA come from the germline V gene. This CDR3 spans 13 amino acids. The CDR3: CTGLAGGPYEQYF. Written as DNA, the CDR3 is TGCACCGGACTAGCGGGCGGCCCCTACGAGCAGTACTTC.

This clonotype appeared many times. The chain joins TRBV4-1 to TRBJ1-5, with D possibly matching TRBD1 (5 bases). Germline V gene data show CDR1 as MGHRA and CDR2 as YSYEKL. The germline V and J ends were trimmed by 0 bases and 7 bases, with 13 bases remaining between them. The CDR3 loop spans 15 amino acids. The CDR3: CASSQDYRTYQPQHF. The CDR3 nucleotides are TGCGCCAGCAGCCAAGATTACAGGACCTACCAGCCCCAGCATTTT.

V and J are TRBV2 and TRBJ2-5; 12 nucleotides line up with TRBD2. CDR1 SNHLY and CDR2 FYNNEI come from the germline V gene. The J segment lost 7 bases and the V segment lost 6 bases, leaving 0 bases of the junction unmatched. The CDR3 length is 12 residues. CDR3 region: CASRGLAGTQYF. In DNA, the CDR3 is TGTGCCAGCAGGGGACTAGCGGGGACCCAGTACTTC.

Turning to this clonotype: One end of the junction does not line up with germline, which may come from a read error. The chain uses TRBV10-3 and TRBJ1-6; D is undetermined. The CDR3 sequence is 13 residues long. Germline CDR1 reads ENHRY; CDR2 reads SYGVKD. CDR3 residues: CAISSQTNSLLHF. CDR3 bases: TGTGCCATCAGCTCACAGACAAATTCACTCCTCCACTTT.

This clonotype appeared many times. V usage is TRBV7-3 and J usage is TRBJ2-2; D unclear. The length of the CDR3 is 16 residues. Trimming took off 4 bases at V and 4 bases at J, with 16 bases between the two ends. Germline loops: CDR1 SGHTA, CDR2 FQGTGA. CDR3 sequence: CASSSPERPGTGELFF. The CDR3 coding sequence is TGTGCCAGCAGCTCTCCCGAACGGCCCGGCACCGGGGAGCTGTTTTTT. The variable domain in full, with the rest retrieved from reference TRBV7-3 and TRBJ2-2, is GAGVSQTPSNKVTEKGKYVELRCDPISGHTALYWYRQSLGQGPEFLIYFQGTGAADDSGLPNDRFFAVRPEGSVSTLKIQRTERGDSAVYLCASSSPERPGTGELFFGEGSRLTVL.

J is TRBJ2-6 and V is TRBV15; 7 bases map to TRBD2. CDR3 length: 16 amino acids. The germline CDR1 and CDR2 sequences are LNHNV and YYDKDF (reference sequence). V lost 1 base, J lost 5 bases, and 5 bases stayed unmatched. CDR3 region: CATSRGKSGRANVLTF. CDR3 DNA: TGTGCCACCAGCAGAGGAAAGAGCGGGAGGGCCAACGTCCTGACTTTC.

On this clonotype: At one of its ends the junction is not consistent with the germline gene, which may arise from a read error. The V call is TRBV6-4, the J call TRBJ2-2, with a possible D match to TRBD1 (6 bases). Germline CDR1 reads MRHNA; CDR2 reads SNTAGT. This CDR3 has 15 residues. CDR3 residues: CASSDGTGSTGELSW. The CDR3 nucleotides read TGTGCCAGCAGTGACGGCACAGGGTCCACCGGGGAGCTGTCTTGG.

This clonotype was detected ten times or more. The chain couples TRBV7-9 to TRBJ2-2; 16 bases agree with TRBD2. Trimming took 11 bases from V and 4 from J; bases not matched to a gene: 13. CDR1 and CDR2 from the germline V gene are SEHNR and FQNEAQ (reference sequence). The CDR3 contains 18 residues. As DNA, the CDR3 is TGTGCCTCTCTGGAGGGACTAGCGGGAGGGCCTGCCACCGGGGAGCTGTTTTTT. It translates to CASLEGLAGGPATGELFF.

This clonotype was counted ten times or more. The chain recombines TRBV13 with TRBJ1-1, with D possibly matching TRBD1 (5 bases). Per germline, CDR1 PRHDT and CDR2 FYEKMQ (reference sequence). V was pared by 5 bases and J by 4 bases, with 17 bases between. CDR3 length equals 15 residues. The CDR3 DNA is TGTGCCAGCAGCCCGGGGATCGGAAGGGGCACTGAAGCTTTCTTT. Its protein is CASSPGIGRGTEAFF.

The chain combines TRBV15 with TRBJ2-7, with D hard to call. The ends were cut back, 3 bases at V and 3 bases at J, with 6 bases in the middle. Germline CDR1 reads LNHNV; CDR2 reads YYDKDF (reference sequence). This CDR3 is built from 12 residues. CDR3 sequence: CATSRAFYEQYF. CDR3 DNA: TGTGCCACCAGCAGGGCTTTCTACGAGCAGTACTTC.

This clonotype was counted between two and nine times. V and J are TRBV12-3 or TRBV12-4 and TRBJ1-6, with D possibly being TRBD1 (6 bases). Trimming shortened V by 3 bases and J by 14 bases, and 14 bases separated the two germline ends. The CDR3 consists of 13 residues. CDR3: CASSFGPGTSLHF. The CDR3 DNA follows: TGTGCCAGCAGTTTTGGGCCAGGGACATCCCTCCACTTT.

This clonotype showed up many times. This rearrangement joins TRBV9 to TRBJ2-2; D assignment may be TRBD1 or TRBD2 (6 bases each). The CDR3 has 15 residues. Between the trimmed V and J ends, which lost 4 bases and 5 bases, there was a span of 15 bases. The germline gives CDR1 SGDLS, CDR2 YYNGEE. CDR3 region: CASSLRGLLTGELFF. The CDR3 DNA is TGTGCCAGCAGCCTTCGGGGGCTCTTAACCGGGGAGCTGTTTTTT.

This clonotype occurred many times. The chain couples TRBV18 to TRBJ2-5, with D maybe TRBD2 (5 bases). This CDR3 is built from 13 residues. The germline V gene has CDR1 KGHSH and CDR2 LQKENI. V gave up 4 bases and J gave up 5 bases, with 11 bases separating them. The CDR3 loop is CASSQGGTETQYF. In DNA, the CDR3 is TGTGCCAGCTCACAAGGAGGAACGGAGACCCAGTACTTC.

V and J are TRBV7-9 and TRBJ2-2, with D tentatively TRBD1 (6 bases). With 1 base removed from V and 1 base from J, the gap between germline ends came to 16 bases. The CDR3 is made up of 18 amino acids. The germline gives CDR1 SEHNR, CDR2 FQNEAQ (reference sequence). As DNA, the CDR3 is TGTGCCAGCAGCTTAGTAAGAGGGCGACAGGTGAACACCGGGGAGCTGTTTTTT. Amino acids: CASSLVRGRQVNTGELFF.

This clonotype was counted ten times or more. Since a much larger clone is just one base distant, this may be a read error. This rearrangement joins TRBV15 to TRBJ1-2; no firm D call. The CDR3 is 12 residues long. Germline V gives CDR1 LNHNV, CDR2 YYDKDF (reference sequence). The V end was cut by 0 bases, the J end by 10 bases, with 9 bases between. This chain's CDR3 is CATSRDRDDYTF. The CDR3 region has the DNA TGTGCCACCAGCAGAGATCGGGATGACTACACCTTC.

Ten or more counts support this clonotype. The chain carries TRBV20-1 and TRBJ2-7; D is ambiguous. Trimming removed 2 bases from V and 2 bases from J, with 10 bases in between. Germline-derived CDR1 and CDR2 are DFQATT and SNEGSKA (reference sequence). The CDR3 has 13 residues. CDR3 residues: CSARPDITYEQYF. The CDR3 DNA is TGCAGTGCTAGACCCGACATAACCTACGAGCAGTACTTC.

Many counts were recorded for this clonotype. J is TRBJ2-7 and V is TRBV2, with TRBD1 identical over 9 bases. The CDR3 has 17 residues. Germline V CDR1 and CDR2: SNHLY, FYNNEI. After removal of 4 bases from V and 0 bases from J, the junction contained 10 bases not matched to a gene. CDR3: CASSGGQGHRGSYEQYF. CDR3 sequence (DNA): TGTGCCAGCAGTGGTGGACAGGGGCACAGGGGCTCCTACGAGCAGTACTTC.

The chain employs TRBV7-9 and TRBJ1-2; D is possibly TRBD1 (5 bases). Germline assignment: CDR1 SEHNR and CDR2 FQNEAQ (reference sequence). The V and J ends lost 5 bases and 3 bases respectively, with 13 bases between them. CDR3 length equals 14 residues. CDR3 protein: CASSVEGSDYGYTF. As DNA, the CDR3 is TGTGCCAGCAGCGTTGAGGGGTCAGACTATGGCTACACCTTC.

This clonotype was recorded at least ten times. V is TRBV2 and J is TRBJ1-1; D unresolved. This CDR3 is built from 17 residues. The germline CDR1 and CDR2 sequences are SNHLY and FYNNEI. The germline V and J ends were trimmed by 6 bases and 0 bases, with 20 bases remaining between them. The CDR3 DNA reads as TGTGCCAGCAGCGAATATACGTGGGGTGTCATGAACACTGAAGCTTTCTTT. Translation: CASSEYTWGVMNTEAFF.

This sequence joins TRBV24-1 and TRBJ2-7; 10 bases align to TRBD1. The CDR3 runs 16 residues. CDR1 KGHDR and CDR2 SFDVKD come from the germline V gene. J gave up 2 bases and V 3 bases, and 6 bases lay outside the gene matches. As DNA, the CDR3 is TGTGCCACCAGTGATCGACAGGGGGCGGCCACCTACGAGCAGTACTTC. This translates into CATSDRQGAATYEQYF.

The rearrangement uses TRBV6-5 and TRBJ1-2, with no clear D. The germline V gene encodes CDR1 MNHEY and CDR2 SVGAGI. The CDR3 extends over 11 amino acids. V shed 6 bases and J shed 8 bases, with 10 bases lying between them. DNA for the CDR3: TGTGCCAGCAGCTCCAGCGAGGGCTACACCTTC. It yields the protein CASSSSEGYTF.

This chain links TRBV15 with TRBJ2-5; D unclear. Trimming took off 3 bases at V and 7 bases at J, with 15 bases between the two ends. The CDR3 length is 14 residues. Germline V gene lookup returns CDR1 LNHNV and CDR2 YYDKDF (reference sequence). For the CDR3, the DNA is TGTGCCACCAGCAGCTTAGAGGTCCTGGGGACCCAGTACTTC. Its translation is CATSSLEVLGTQYF.

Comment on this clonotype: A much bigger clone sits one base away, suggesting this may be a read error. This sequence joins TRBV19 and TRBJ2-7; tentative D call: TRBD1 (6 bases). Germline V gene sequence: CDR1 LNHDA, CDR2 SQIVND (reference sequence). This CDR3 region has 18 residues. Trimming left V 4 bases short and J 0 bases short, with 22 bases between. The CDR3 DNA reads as TGTGCCAGTAGTAAGAGCGGCAGGGGAAGTCGAAGCTCCTACGAGCAGTACTTC. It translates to CASSKSGRGSRSSYEQYF.

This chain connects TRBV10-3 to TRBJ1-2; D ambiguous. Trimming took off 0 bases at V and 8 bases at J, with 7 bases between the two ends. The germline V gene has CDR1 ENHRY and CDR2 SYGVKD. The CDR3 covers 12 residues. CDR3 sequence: CAISESLGGYTF. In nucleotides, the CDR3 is TGTGCCATCAGTGAGTCGTTAGGGGGCTACACCTTC.

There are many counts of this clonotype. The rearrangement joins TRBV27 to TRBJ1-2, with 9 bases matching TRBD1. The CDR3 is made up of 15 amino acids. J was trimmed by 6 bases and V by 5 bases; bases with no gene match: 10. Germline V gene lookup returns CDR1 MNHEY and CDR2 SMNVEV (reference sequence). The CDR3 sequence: CASSLGTGIRHGYTF. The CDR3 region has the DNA TGTGCCAGCAGTCTGGGGACAGGGATAAGGCATGGCTACACCTTC.